This record concerns one T cell receptor beta chain sequence. This specimen belongs to a study of early T cells in non-severe SARS-CoV-2 infection. Study context: Investigators sequenced bulk RNA drawn from unsorted whole blood, and chains remained unpaired.

TCRdb re-derived calls from the 5' RACE reads in MiXCR, one entry per CDR3 protein. Here the sample spans about 40,000 distinct CDR3 sequences, over 3.5% being singletons. CDR1 SEHNR and CDR2 FQNEAQ come from the germline V gene (reference sequence). Trimming cost V 5 bases and J 2 bases; bases outside gene matches: 2. The CDR3 has 14 amino acids. Sequenced: whole blood. V gene TRBV7-9 combines with J gene TRBJ2-3; 9 bases are a match to TRBD1. This sequence originates from an adult who was a healthcare worker with PCR-confirmed SARS-CoV-2 infection or an uninfected control (not recorded which). The CDR3 loop is CASSIQGATDTQYF. DNA of the CDR3: TGTGCCAGCAGCATACAGGGGGCCACAGATACGCAGTATTTT.